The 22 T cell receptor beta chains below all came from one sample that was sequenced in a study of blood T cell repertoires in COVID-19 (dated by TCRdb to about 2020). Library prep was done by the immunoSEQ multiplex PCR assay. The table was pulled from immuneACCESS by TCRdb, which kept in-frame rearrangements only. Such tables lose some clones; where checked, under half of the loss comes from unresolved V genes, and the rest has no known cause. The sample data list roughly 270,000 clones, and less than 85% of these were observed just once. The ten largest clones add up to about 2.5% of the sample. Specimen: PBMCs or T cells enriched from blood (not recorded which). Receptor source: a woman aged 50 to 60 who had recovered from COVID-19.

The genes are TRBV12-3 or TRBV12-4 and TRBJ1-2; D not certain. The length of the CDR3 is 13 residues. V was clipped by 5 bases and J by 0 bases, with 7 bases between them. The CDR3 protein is CASSTGTNYGYTF. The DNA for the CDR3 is TGTGCCAGCAGTACCGGGACTAACTATGGCTACACCTTC.

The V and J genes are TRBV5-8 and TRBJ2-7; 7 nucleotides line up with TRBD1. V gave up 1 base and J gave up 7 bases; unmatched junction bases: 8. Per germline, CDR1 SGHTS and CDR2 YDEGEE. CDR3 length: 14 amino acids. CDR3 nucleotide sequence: TGTGCCAGCAGCTTGCTCGCAGGGGGTTGGGAGCAGTACTTC. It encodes CASSLLAGGWEQYF.

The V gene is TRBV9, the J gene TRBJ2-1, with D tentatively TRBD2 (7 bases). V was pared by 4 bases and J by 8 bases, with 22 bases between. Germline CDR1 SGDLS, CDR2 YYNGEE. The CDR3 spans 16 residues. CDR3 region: CASSPRLGGGLHEQFF. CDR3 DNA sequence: TGTGCCAGCAGCCCCCGGTTAGGGGGGGGCCTCCATGAGCAGTTCTTC.

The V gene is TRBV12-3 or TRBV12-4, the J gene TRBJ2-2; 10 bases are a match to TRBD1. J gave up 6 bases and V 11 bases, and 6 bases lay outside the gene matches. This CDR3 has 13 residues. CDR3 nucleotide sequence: TGTGCCGGACGACAGGGGGCGTCCGGGGAGCTGTTTTTT. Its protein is CAGRQGASGELFF.

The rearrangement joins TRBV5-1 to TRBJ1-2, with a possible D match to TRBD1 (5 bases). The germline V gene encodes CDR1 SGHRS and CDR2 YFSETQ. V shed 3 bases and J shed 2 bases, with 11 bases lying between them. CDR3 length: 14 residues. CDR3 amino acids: CASSSTGGNYGYTF. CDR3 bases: TGCGCCAGCAGCTCGACGGGGGGGAACTATGGCTACACCTTC.

The chain's CDR3 is CASPHSRRCGSCVEKLFF. The CDR3 DNA reads TGTGCCAGCCCCCACTCCCGGAGGTGCGGCTCCTGTGTGGAAAAACTGTTTTTT. The chain recombines TRBV21-1 with TRBJ1-4. TRBV21-1 is an annotated pseudogene. The CDR3 has 18 amino acids.

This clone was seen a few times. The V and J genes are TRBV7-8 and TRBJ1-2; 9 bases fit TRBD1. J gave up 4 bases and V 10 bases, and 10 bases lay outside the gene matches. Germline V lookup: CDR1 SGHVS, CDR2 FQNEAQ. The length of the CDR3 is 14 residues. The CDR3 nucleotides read TGTGCCACCCTACGGACAGGGGAAGGCTATGGCTACACCTTC. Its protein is CATLRTGEGYGYTF. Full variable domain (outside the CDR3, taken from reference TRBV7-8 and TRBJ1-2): GAGVSQSPRYKVAKRGQDVALRCDPISGHVSLFWYQQALGQGPEFLTYFQNEAQLDKSGLPSDRFFAERPEGSVSTLKIQRTQQEDSAVYLCATLRTGEGYGYTFGSGTRLTVV.

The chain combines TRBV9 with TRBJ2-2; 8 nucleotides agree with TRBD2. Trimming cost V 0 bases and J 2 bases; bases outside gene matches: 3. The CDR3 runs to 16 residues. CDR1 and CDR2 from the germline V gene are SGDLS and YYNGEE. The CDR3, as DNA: TGTGCCAGCAGCGTAGAACTAGCGGACAACACCGGGGAGCTGTTTTTT. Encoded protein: CASSVELADNTGELFF.

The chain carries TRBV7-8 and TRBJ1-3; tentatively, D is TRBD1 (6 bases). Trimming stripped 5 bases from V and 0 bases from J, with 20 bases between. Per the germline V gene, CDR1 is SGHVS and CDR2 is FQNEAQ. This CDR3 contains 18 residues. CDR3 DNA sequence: TGTGCCAGCAGCGCAAATCCCTACAGGGTCTTCTCTGGAAACACCATATATTTT. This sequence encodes CASSANPYRVFSGNTIYF.

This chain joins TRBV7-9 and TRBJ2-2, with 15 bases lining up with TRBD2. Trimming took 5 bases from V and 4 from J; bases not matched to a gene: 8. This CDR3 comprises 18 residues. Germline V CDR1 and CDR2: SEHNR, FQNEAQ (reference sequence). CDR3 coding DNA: TGTGCCAGCAGCGACGGACTAGCGGGGGGGCCGGGCACCGGGGAGCTGTTTTTT. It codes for CASSDGLAGGPGTGELFF.

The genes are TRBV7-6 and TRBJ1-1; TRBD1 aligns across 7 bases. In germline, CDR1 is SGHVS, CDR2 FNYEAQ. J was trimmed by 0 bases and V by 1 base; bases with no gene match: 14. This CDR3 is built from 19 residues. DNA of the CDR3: TGTGCCAGCAGCTTAGATTATAGGCAGGGGGGAAGTATGAACACTGAAGCTTTCTTT. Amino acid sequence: CASSLDYRQGGSMNTEAFF.

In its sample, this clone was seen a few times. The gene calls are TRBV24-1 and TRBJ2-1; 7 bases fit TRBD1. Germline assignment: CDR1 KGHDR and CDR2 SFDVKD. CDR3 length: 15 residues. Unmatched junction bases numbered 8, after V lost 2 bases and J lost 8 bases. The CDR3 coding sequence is TGTGCCACCAGTGATTGGACCAGGGGGTCGGATGAGCAGTTCTTC. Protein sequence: CATSDWTRGSDEQFF.

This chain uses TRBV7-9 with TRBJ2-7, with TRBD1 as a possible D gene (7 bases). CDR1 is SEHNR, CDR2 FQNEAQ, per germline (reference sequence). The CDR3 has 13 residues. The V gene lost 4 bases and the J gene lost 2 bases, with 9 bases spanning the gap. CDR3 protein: CASSSGGTYEQYF. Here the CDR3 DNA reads TGTGCCAGCAGCTCAGGGGGGACCTACGAGCAGTACTTC.

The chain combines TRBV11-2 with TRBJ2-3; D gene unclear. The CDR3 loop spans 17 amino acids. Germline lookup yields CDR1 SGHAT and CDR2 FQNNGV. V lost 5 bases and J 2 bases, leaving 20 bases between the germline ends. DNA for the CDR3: TGTGCCAGCAGCGTATGGTTTGCGACACGCAACACAGATACGCAGTATTTT. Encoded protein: CASSVWFATRNTDTQYF.

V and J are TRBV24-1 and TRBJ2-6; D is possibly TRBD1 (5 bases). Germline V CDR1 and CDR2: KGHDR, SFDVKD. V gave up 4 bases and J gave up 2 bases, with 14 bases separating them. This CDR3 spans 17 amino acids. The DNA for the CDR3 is TGTGCCACCAGTGACCCCTCAGGGAAAGCTGGGGCCAACGTCCTGACTTTC. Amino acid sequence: CATSDPSGKAGANVLTF.

The CDR3, as DNA: TGTGCCAGCAGCTCGCTACAGGGGACCTCTGGAAACACCATATATTTT. This encodes CASSSLQGTSGNTIYF. V and J are TRBV7-6 and TRBJ1-3, with 7 bases fitting TRBD1. Germline V lookup: CDR1 SGHVS, CDR2 FNYEAQ. V trimming: 4 bases; J trimming: 0 bases; junction bases outside the gene matches: 6. The CDR3 runs to 16 residues.

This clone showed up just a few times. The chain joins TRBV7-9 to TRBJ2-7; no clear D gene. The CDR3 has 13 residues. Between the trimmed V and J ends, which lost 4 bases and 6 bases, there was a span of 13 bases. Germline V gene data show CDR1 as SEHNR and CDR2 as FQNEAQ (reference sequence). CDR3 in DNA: TGTGCCAGCAGCTCAAAATCTATGATCGAGCAGTACTTC. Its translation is CASSSKSMIEQYF.

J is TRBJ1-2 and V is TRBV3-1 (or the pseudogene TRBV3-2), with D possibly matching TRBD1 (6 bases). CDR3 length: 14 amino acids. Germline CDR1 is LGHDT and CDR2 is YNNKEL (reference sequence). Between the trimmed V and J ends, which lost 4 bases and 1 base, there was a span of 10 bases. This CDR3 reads CASSLDRNNYGYTF. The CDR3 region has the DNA TGTGCCAGCAGCCTCGACAGGAATAACTATGGCTACACCTTC.

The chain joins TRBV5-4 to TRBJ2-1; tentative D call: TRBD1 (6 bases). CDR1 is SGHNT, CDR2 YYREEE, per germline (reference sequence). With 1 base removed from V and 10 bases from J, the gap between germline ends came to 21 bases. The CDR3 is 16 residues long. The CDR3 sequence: CASSLIRGSAKLEQFF. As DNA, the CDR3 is TGTGCCAGCAGCTTGATAAGGGGGTCCGCGAAACTGGAGCAGTTCTTC.

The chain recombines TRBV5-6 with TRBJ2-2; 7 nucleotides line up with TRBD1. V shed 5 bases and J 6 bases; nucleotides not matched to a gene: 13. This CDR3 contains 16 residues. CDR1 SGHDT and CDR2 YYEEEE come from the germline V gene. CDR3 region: CASRVLDRAISGELFF. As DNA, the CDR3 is TGTGCCAGCAGAGTATTAGACAGGGCGATTTCCGGGGAGCTGTTTTTT.

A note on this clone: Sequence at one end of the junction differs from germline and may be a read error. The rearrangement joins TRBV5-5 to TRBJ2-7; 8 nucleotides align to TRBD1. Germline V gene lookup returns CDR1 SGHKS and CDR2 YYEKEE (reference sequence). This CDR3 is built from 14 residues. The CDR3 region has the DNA TGTGCCAGCAGCTGGTCGGACAGGGTAGGGTTCGGAAAGTTC. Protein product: CASSWSDRVGFGKF.

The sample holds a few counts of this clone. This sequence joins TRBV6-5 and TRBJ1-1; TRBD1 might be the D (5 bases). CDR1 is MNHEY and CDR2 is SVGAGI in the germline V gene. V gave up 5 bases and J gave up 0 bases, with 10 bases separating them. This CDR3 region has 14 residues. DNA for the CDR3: TGTGCCAGCAGTAGACAGCTCATGAACACTGAAGCTTTCTTT. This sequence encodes CASSRQLMNTEAFF.